Below, 7 T cell receptor beta chains from the same sample are listed, as sequenced in a study of T cell changes during pregnancy in multiple sclerosis. Libraries were prepared by immunoSEQ multiplex PCR; TCRdb keeps only in-frame clonotypes and omits some of them. Among under 45,000 clones, approximately 91% were seen once, and the ten largest hold 4% to 5%. This specimen was peripheral blood, taken in the second trimester of pregnancy. These receptors were collected from a female donor in good health, enrolled as a control in a pregnancy study.

The chain links TRBV10-3 to TRBJ2-7; TRBD2 aligns across 13 bases. CDR3 length equals 13 residues. J lost 8 bases, V lost 6 bases, and 4 bases had no gene match. Looked up from germline, CDR1 is ENHRY and CDR2 is SYGVKD. CDR3 sequence reads: CAIRGTSGIKQYF. The CDR3 DNA is TGTGCCATCAGGGGGACTAGCGGGATCAAGCAGTACTTC.

The gene calls are TRBV9 and TRBJ2-3, with 10 nucleotides matching TRBD1. J gave up 4 bases and V 4 bases, and 6 bases lay outside the gene matches. The CDR3 has 15 amino acids. CDR1 is SGDLS, CDR2 YYNGEE, per germline. Here the CDR3 DNA reads TGTGCCAGCAGCTTGGGACAGGGGAGGGCAGATACGCAGTATTTT. Encoded protein: CASSLGQGRADTQYF.

The chain couples TRBV4-1 to TRBJ2-5, with D tentatively TRBD1 (6 bases). Germline lookup yields CDR1 MGHRA and CDR2 YSYEKL. Trimming took 4 bases from V and 3 from J, leaving 21 bases between them. The CDR3 spans 17 residues. The CDR3: CASSPLAPGHSKETQYF. The CDR3, as DNA: TGCGCCAGCAGCCCTTTAGCACCGGGACACTCGAAAGAGACCCAGTACTTC.

The V call is TRBV29-1, the J call TRBJ2-3, with TRBD2 matching over 8 bases. J lost 2 bases, V lost 4 bases, and 5 bases had no gene match. Germline V CDR1 and CDR2: SQVTM, ANQGSEA. The CDR3 length is 14 residues. The CDR3 DNA reads TGCAGCGTTGCCGGGAGGGATTACACAGATACGCAGTATTTT. Translating it yields CSVAGRDYTDTQYF.

This clone was recorded once. An end of the junction does not agree with germline; a read error may underlie this. The V and J genes are TRBV6-1 and TRBJ1-6; 11 bases fit TRBD1. Germline V CDR1 and CDR2: MNHNS, SASEGT. This CDR3 spans 13 amino acids. In DNA, the CDR3 is TGTGCCAGCAGTCCAACGAAGGGCCGGGACAGGGGGTTT. As protein: CASSPTKGRDRGF.

V is TRBV25-1 and J is TRBJ1-1, with D unclear. CDR1 and CDR2 from the germline V gene are MGHDK and SYGVNS. V shed 11 bases and J shed 6 bases, with 7 bases lying between them. The length of the CDR3 is 9 residues. CDR3 residues: CAPIAEAFF. The CDR3 nucleotides read TGTGCCCCTATCGCTGAAGCTTTCTTT.

The V call is TRBV19, the J call TRBJ2-7, with 7 bases lining up with TRBD1. The V and J ends lost 5 bases and 1 base, in that order; junction bases with no gene match: 8. The CDR3 consists of 15 residues. CDR1 is LNHDA and CDR2 is SQIVND in the germline V gene (reference sequence). The CDR3 reads CASSLGQQSSYEQYF. DNA of the CDR3: TGTGCCAGTAGTTTGGGACAGCAATCTTCCTACGAGCAGTACTTC.